Presented here are 21 T cell receptor beta chains from one specimen sequenced in a study of T cells in localized non-small cell lung cancer (dated by TCRdb to about 2020). Library creation used the immunoSEQ multiplex PCR assay. The immuneACCESS repertoire file appears here via TCRdb, limited to in-frame rearrangements. These files lack a portion of the clones; in checked studies, under half of the deficit traces to unresolved V genes, and the cause of the others is not known. The sample table lists about 26,000 clones, 82% of them with a count of one. Clones ranked in the top ten supply 4.1% of the sample. The source material was peripheral blood, sampled before any cancer treatment. These receptors all come from a woman between 35 and 75 years old with stage I lung adenocarcinoma.

This clone is medium-sized (0.01 to 0.1%) by share. The chain uses TRBV2 and TRBJ1-2; possible D gene TRBD1, 6 bases. CDR3 size: 12 residues. The V and J ends lost 7 bases and 13 bases respectively, with 19 bases between them. Germline V gene lookup returns CDR1 SNHLY and CDR2 FYNNEI. CDR3 loop: CASKLTGPHGTF. The CDR3 DNA follows: TGTGCCAGCAAACTGACAGGCCCCCACGGCACCTTC.

The rearrangement uses TRBV7-9 and TRBJ2-1, with D possibly matching TRBD2 (5 bases). The CDR3 totals 15 residues. CDR1 SEHNR and CDR2 FQNEAQ come from the germline V gene (reference sequence). V lost 5 bases and J 7 bases, leaving 18 bases between the germline ends. The CDR3 nucleotides read TGTGCCAGCAGCCCCCGCCTCGGGGAGCGGAATGAGCAGTTCTTC. This gives the protein CASSPRLGERNEQFF.

The chain recombines TRBV7-7 with TRBJ2-5, with D unclear. V lost 1 base and J 5 bases, leaving 8 bases between the germline ends. Germline loops: CDR1 SSHAT, CDR2 FNYEAQ (reference sequence). The CDR3 consists of 13 residues. CDR3 loop: CASSLGGVETQYF. As DNA, the CDR3 is TGTGCCAGCAGCTTAGGTGGGGTTGAGACCCAGTACTTC.

There are a few counts of this clone. This rearrangement joins TRBV27 to TRBJ2-3; TRBD1 aligns across 7 bases. Germline lookup yields CDR1 MNHEY and CDR2 SMNVEV (reference sequence). Trimming cost V 6 bases and J 2 bases; bases outside gene matches: 5. The CDR3 has 14 amino acids. In DNA, the CDR3 is TGTGCCAGCAGAGAGGACAGGTTCACAGATACGCAGTATTTT. Amino acid sequence: CASREDRFTDTQYF.

The V and J genes are TRBV7-2 and TRBJ2-1; 8 nucleotides line up with TRBD2. Per the germline V gene, CDR1 is SGHTA and CDR2 is FQGNSA. The CDR3 loop spans 17 amino acids. V shed 5 bases and J 3 bases; nucleotides not matched to a gene: 12. CDR3 residues: CASSPREGGAGYNEQFF. The CDR3 DNA sequence: TGTGCCAGCAGCCCCCGGGAGGGGGGGGCTGGCTACAATGAGCAGTTCTTC.

This clone was observed a handful of times. The chain employs TRBV2 and TRBJ2-7; 9 positions match TRBD1. The CDR3 sequence is 16 residues long. The germline gives CDR1 SNHLY, CDR2 FYNNEI. The V gene end was trimmed by 0 bases and the J gene end by 0 bases; junction bases not matched to a gene: 3. CDR3 in DNA: TGTGCCAGCAGTGAAGCCGGGACAGGGAGCTCCTACGAGCAGTACTTC. Translating gives CASSEAGTGSSYEQYF.

As regards this clone: Its ends do not fully match the called genes, so a read error is possible. The V gene is TRBV11-2, the J gene TRBJ2-1; 7 nucleotides agree with TRBD1. CDR1 SGHAT and CDR2 FQNNGV come from the germline V gene. The CDR3 totals 14 residues. The CDR3 reads CASSIDRVSGEQFF. CDR3 in DNA: TGTGCCAGCAGCATAGACAGGGTAAGCGGTGAGCAGTTCTTC. Full variable domain (rest looked up from reference TRBV11-2 and TRBJ2-1): EAGVAQSPRYKIIEKRQSVAFWCNPISGHATLYWYQQILGQGPKLLIQFQNNGVVDDSQLPKDRFSAERLKGVDSTLKIQPAKLEDSAVYLCASSIDRVSGEQFFGPGTRLTVL.

This rearrangement joins TRBV29-1 to TRBJ1-2; 7 bases align to TRBD1. Trimming cost V 6 bases and J 4 bases; bases outside gene matches: 8. Looked up from germline, CDR1 is SQVTM and CDR2 is ANQGSEA. The CDR3 totals 13 residues. CDR3 sequence reads: CSVASQGSYGYTF. In DNA, the CDR3 is TGCAGCGTCGCCTCACAGGGGAGCTATGGCTACACCTTC.

This clone was found a few times. The chain uses TRBV7-2 and TRBJ2-1; possibly TRBD1 for D (5 bases). The CDR3 has 15 residues. The V gene's germline CDR1 is SGHTA and CDR2 FQGNSA. V shed 5 bases and J shed 0 bases, with 11 bases lying between them. CDR3 sequence: CASSKGALSYNEQFF. DNA for the CDR3: TGTGCCAGCAGCAAAGGGGCCCTCTCCTACAATGAGCAGTTCTTC.

This clone was picked up one time. V and J are TRBV4-3 and TRBJ1-1, with D perhaps TRBD1 (5 bases). CDR1 is LGHNA, CDR2 YSLEER, per germline. V lost 1 base, J lost 8 bases, and 17 bases lay in between. The CDR3 sequence is 15 residues long. CDR3 sequence (DNA): TGCGCCAGCAGCCAAGGTGCTCAGGGATCTAGCGAAGCTTTCTTT. Its protein product is CASSQGAQGSSEAFF.

This clone was seen more than once but under ten times. The chain uses TRBV2 and TRBJ2-1; perhaps TRBD1 as D (8 bases). Trimming left V 4 bases short and J 1 base short, with 14 bases between. CDR3 length: 16 residues. CDR1 is SNHLY and CDR2 is FYNNEI in the germline V gene. This chain's CDR3 is CASSGDRRGSYNEQFF. The DNA of the CDR3 is TGTGCCAGCAGTGGGGACAGGCGGGGGTCCTACAATGAGCAGTTCTTC.

This clone showed up just once. The chain links TRBV27 to TRBJ1-6, with 9 bases fitting TRBD1. Unmatched junction bases numbered 4, after V lost 1 base and J lost 0 bases. Germline V gives CDR1 MNHEY, CDR2 SMNVEV (reference sequence). The CDR3 consists of 18 residues. The CDR3 DNA reads TGTGCCAGCAGTTTATGGGGGACAGGGAGCTCCTATAATTCACCCCTCCACTTT. As protein: CASSLWGTGSSYNSPLHF.

The rearrangement joins TRBV5-1 to TRBJ1-6; D is uncertain. V lost 4 bases, J lost 0 bases, and 11 bases lay in between. Looked up from germline, CDR1 is SGHRS and CDR2 is YFSETQ. CDR3 length equals 16 residues. The CDR3 nucleotides are TGCGCCAGCAGCGTAGGGAGTAACTCCTATAATTCACCCCTCCACTTT. The encoded protein is CASSVGSNSYNSPLHF.

The chain recombines TRBV25-1 with TRBJ1-1; no clear D. This CDR3 spans 13 amino acids. Germline assignment: CDR1 MGHDK and CDR2 SYGVNS. Trimming took 8 bases from V and 3 from J, leaving 13 bases between them. The CDR3 nucleotides read TGTGCCAGCCGCCCACATAAGGACACTGAAGCTTTCTTT. This encodes CASRPHKDTEAFF. The complete variable domain, with remaining parts taken from reference TRBV25-1 and TRBJ1-1, reads EADIYQTPRYLVIGTGKKITLECSQTMGHDKMYWYQQDPGMELHLIHYSYGVNSTEKGDLSSESTVSRIRTEHFPLTLESARPSHTSQYLCASRPHKDTEAFFGQGTRLTVV.

The rearrangement links TRBV15 to TRBJ2-1; 9 positions agree with TRBD2. Germline CDR1 is LNHNV and CDR2 is YYDKDF (reference sequence). With V trimmed by 3 bases and J by 5 bases, 5 bases remained unmatched. The CDR3 runs to 15 residues. DNA for the CDR3: TGTGCCACCAGCAGCAGACTAGCGGCCAACAATGAGCAGTTCTTC. Its protein is CATSSRLAANNEQFF.

The chain is built from TRBV18 and TRBJ1-5; D gene unclear. The CDR3 totals 15 residues. Trimming shortened V by 3 bases and J by 4 bases, and 13 bases separated the two germline ends. Germline CDR1 and CDR2: KGHSH and LQKENI. CDR3 amino acids: CASSPQGYENQPQHF. In DNA form, the CDR3 reads TGTGCCAGCTCACCTCAAGGGTACGAGAATCAGCCCCAGCATTTT.

This clone was observed a few times. This rearrangement joins TRBV5-1 to TRBJ1-2; TRBD1 matches at 8 bases. CDR1 SGHRS and CDR2 YFSETQ come from the germline V gene. J lost 1 base, V lost 0 bases, and 2 bases had no gene match. The CDR3 extends over 15 amino acids. The CDR3 DNA reads as TGCGCCAGCAGCTTGGGGGACAGGCGTAACTATGGCTACACCTTC. Its translation: CASSLGDRRNYGYTF.

The J gene is TRBJ2-7, the V gene TRBV6-1, with unresolved D. The germline CDR1 and CDR2 sequences are MNHNS and SASEGT. The CDR3 totals 17 residues. V gave up 2 bases and J gave up 6 bases, with 23 bases separating them. CDR3 protein: CASSESYSTQLPTEQYF. The DNA for the CDR3 is TGTGCCAGCAGTGAAAGCTACAGTACCCAACTACCTACCGAGCAGTACTTC.

The CDR3 protein is CASRRGLYSNQPQHF. The CDR3 nucleotides read TGTGCCAGCAGGCGGGGACTCTATAGCAATCAGCCCCAGCATTTT. The V call is TRBV5-6, the J call TRBJ1-5, with a tentative D call TRBD1 (5 bases). The germline V gene encodes CDR1 SGHDT and CDR2 YYEEEE. This CDR3 comprises 15 residues. Trimming pared 5 bases from V and 0 bases from J, leaving 12 bases between.

The chain has TRBV5-1 and TRBJ2-3; tentatively, D is TRBD1 (5 bases). The CDR3 totals 14 residues. Germline V gives CDR1 SGHRS, CDR2 YFSETQ. V was trimmed by 0 bases and J by 5 bases, leaving 10 bases between them. The CDR3 DNA sequence: TGCGCCAGCAGCTTGGGACAGACCCGAGATACGCAGTATTTT. This translates into CASSLGQTRDTQYF.

The chain recombines TRBV6-4 with TRBJ2-7; D possibly corresponds to TRBD1 (5 bases). Germline V gene sequence: CDR1 MRHNA, CDR2 SNTAGT. CDR3 size: 14 residues. V lost 4 bases and J lost 3, with 13 bases in between. The chain's CDR3 is CASSGPGRVYEQYF. For the CDR3, the DNA is TGTGCCAGCAGTGGGCCAGGGCGCGTCTACGAGCAGTACTTC.